Listed below are T cell receptor beta chains from one sample, sequenced in a study of cytomegalovirus exposure and HLA in healthy donors. Here immunoSEQ multiplex PCR was the method, and the copy in TCRdb shows in-frame clones only, minus some. This table has approximately 88,000 clones, more than 75% appearing once. The sequencing sample was made of PBMCs. The receptors derive from a man aged 18 to 30 in good health and CMV-seronegative. Both conserved end residues are part of each CDR3. The order of the fields is CDR3 protein, V gene, D gene. D genes are given only for firm matches.

CASSPLVEETQYF TRBV4-2 NA
CSVGTSGGAGGEQFF TRBV29-1 TRBD2
CASSYLDLNTPDAFF TRBV14 NA
CASRQWGVLNTIYF TRBV11-2 NA
CATQGTAYNEQFF TRBV15 NA
CASSWTSGPYEQYF TRBV27 TRBD2
CASTRTGYSEKLFF TRBV10-2 TRBD1
CASTYRGSYEQYF TRBV7-9 TRBD1
CASSIPLRGTGGNGYTF TRBV9 TRBD1
CASSRDRDMTNEQFF TRBV11-2 TRBD1
CASSRNRGKAYGYTF TRBV19 TRBD1
CASSLEARGADTQYF TRBV7-9 NA
CASSLTGPYYEQYF TRBV5-6 NA
CASSIGGGIGTGNTEAFF TRBV19 TRBD1
CASSLVEGVNSPLHF TRBV7-6 NA
CASRSHGAGTTDTQYF TRBV6-6 TRBD2